In its sample, the clone carrying this TCR beta chain was seen a few times. The germline gives CDR1 MGHDK, CDR2 SYGVNS. This CDR3 comprises 14 residues. Deletions cut 4 bases from V and 2 bases from J, with 9 bases between. Treatment in this sample: oral pan-JAK inhibitor, 5-10 mg twice daily. RNA was isolated and reverse transcribed to cDNA, the sequencing template. Profiled with immunoSEQ multiplex PCR; TCRdb holds only in-frame clones, not every one. The table shows some 180,000 clones, with 40% to 65% occurring only once. The data were taken from a study of CD8+ T cells in alopecia areata. Whole-study context: Percent of scalp involved defined treated patients' severity scores.

The V and J genes are TRBV25-1 and TRBJ2-1; no definite D call. Here the sequenced sample was CD8+ T cells sorted from blood, taken at week 24, from a patient treated with tofacitinib. The receptor was isolated from a human donor with alopecia areata. The DNA of the CDR3 is TGTGCCAGCAGTGCGCTCTCTGCCTACAATGAGCAGTTCTTC. Translated, it gives CASSALSAYNEQFF.